The 20 T cell receptor beta chains below were found in one sample sequenced in a study of neurological immune-mediated disorders. TCRdb reanalysed the 5' RACE reads using MiXCR and keeps one entry per CDR3 protein. The sample lists around 15,000 distinct CDR3 sequences, about 14% occurring once. The specimen sequenced was PBMCs. These receptor sequences come from a man aged 55 to 70 with HTLV-1-associated myelopathy (HAM/TSP).

This clonotype has a count of ten or more. The genes are TRBV7-9 and TRBJ1-2; tentative D call: TRBD1 (5 bases). In germline, CDR1 is SEHNR, CDR2 FQNEAQ (reference sequence). The CDR3 is 14 amino acids. The V end was cut by 4 bases, the J end by 6 bases, with 15 bases between. CDR3 coding DNA: TGTGCCAGCAGCTCCAACCGTCAGGGCCATGGCTACACCTTC. It translates to CASSSNRQGHGYTF.

This clonotype was seen repeatedly, ten times or more. V gene TRBV5-1 combines with J gene TRBJ2-5, with D perhaps TRBD1 or TRBD2 (6 bases each). The CDR3 has 14 amino acids. Trimming left V 4 bases short and J 1 base short, with 11 bases between. Germline assignment: CDR1 SGHRS and CDR2 YFSETQ. The CDR3 DNA follows: TGCGCCAGCAGCGGGGGGCCAGGCCAAGAGACCCAGTACTTC. Residues: CASSGGPGQETQYF.

This clonotype ranks as medium-sized. The genes are TRBV28 and TRBJ2-7, with 10 bases lining up with TRBD1. Germline V gives CDR1 MDHEN, CDR2 SYDVKM. CDR3 length: 14 amino acids. J was trimmed by 1 base and V by 8 bases; bases with no gene match: 5. The CDR3 region is CASVPGQGSYEQYF. DNA for the CDR3: TGTGCCAGCGTGCCGGGACAGGGGTCCTACGAGCAGTACTTC.

Ten or more counts support this clonotype. In nucleotides, the CDR3 is TGTGCCAGCACGGGGACAGGGGGCGGCGGGGAGCTGTTTTTT. Protein: CASTGTGGGGELFF. The V gene is TRBV3-1, the J gene TRBJ2-2; TRBD1 agrees at 12 bases. The ends lost 7 bases at V and 7 bases at J; junction bases unmatched: 4. Germline values: CDR1 LGHDT, CDR2 YNNKEL (reference sequence). The CDR3 is made up of 14 amino acids.

At least ten counts were recorded for this clonotype. This rearrangement joins TRBV6-1 to TRBJ2-1; D might be TRBD2 (6 bases). With 6 bases removed from V and 9 bases from J, the gap between germline ends came to 15 bases. This CDR3 spans 13 amino acids. CDR1 is MNHNS, CDR2 SASEGT, per germline. The CDR3 region is CASRVAGSGEQFF. In nucleotides, the CDR3 is TGTGCCAGCAGGGTGGCGGGGAGCGGTGAGCAGTTCTTC.

The CDR3 DNA reads TGCGCCAGCAGCTTGGACGGGGGAATGAACATTCAGTACTTC. Its translation: CASSLDGGMNIQYF. The V and J genes are TRBV5-1 and TRBJ2-4; tentative D call: TRBD2 (6 bases). The length of the CDR3 is 14 residues. Looked up from germline, CDR1 is SGHRS and CDR2 is YFSETQ. V lost 0 bases to trimming and J lost 7 bases, with 11 bases between them.

In its sample, this clonotype was seen many times. The chain recombines TRBV7-2 with TRBJ1-5; D perhaps matches TRBD1 (5 bases). This CDR3 region has 14 residues. V was trimmed by 2 bases and J by 2 bases, leaving 7 bases between them. From germline, CDR1 is SGHTA and CDR2 FQGNSA. DNA of the CDR3: TGTGCCAGCAGCTTATCGGGGGGCAATCAGCCCCAGCATTTT. It encodes CASSLSGGNQPQHF.

By sample fraction, this clonotype is medium-sized. V is TRBV24-1 and J is TRBJ2-3; TRBD2 is a possible D gene (5 bases). Trimming pared 4 bases from V and 2 bases from J, leaving 12 bases between. The CDR3 runs 15 residues. Germline V gene sequence: CDR1 KGHDR, CDR2 SFDVKD. The CDR3 sequence: CATSDRADYTDTQYF. Here the CDR3 DNA reads TGTGCCACCAGTGACCGCGCCGACTACACAGATACGCAGTATTTT.

This clonotype was seen ten or more times. The CDR3 DNA reads TGTGCCAGCAGCTCCAGCGGGGCTGCAGATACGCAGTATTTT. This translates into CASSSSGAADTQYF. The chain carries TRBV5-6 and TRBJ2-3; 7 nucleotides match TRBD2. The CDR3 is 14 residues long. With V trimmed by 3 bases and J by 4 bases, 5 bases remained unmatched. Germline V gene sequence: CDR1 SGHDT, CDR2 YYEEEE.

This clonotype was seen ten or more times. The CDR3 DNA follows: TGCGCCAGCAGCCCCGGAGGACGGATGAACACTGAAGCTTTCTTT. This encodes CASSPGGRMNTEAFF. The rearrangement joins TRBV5-1 to TRBJ1-1, with D uncertain. The CDR3 spans 15 residues. CDR1 and CDR2 from the germline V gene are SGHRS and YFSETQ. V lost 4 bases and J lost 0, with 13 bases in between. Using reference TRBV5-1 and TRBJ1-1 for the parts outside the CDR3, the full variable domain is KAGVTQTPRYLIKTRGQQVTLSCSPISGHRSVSWYQQTPGQGLQFLFEYFSETQRNKGNFPGRFSGRQFSNSRSEMNVSTLELGDSALYLCASSPGGRMNTEAFFGQGTRLTVV.

In its sample, this clonotype is medium-sized. This chain connects TRBV27 to TRBJ2-7; 8 nucleotides line up with TRBD1. The CDR3 runs 14 residues. Germline V gives CDR1 MNHEY, CDR2 SMNVEV (reference sequence). V trimming: 5 bases; J trimming: 0 bases; junction bases outside the gene matches: 3. CDR3 in amino acids: CASSPGGSSYEQYF. CDR3 coding DNA: TGTGCCAGCAGTCCAGGGGGCTCCTCCTACGAGCAGTACTTC.

This clonotype was recorded at least ten times. The V call is TRBV6-6, the J call TRBJ1-6; D is undetermined. This CDR3 has 15 amino acids. V lost 6 bases to trimming and J lost 6 bases, with 15 bases between them. CDR1 MNHNY and CDR2 SVGAGI come from the germline V gene (reference sequence). CDR3 nucleotides: TGTGCCAGCAGCAGTGGAGGCACGGCTAATTCACCCCTCCACTTT. Residues: CASSSGGTANSPLHF.

At least ten counts were recorded for this clonotype. The V call is TRBV14, the J call TRBJ2-1; no firm D call. Germline CDR1 SGHDN, CDR2 FVKESK. V shed 4 bases and J shed 1 base, with 8 bases lying between them. The CDR3 has 14 amino acids. CDR3 in amino acids: CASSPLSSYNEQFF. DNA for the CDR3: TGTGCCAGCAGCCCCTTGAGTTCCTACAATGAGCAGTTCTTC.

The gene calls are TRBV5-6 and TRBJ1-6; 11 bases match TRBD1. The CDR3 is 16 residues long. The germline CDR1 and CDR2 sequences are SGHDT and YYEEEE. CDR3 protein: CTNSVGQGASNSPLHF. CDR3 DNA sequence: TGTACCAACAGCGTAGGACAGGGGGCGAGTAATTCACCCCTCCACTTT.

This sequence joins TRBV6-5 and TRBJ2-6; D is uncertain. Germline CDR1 is MNHEY and CDR2 is SVGAGI. The CDR3 is 14 residues long. V was pared by 6 bases and J by 0 bases, with 6 bases between. The CDR3 loop is CASRETSGANVLTF. The CDR3 nucleotides read TGTGCCAGCAGGGAAACCTCTGGGGCCAACGTCCTGACTTTC.

This clonotype came up many times. V usage is TRBV28 and J usage is TRBJ1-3; D call uncertain. This CDR3 spans 13 amino acids. Trimming took 11 bases from V and 0 from J, leaving 11 bases between them. Germline CDR1 MDHEN, CDR2 SYDVKM. CDR3 nucleotides: TGTGCCGGAAAAAAGGGCTCTGGAAACACCATATATTTT. Its translation: CAGKKGSGNTIYF.

This clonotype came up many times. This chain joins TRBV12-3 or TRBV12-4 and TRBJ1-5; D possibly corresponds to TRBD1 (6 bases). The germline V and J ends were trimmed by 5 bases and 3 bases, with 11 bases remaining between them. The CDR3 length is 14 residues. DNA of the CDR3: TGTGCCAGCAGTCGGACAGACGACAATCAGCCCCAGCATTTT. Amino acid sequence: CASSRTDDNQPQHF.

In its sample, this clonotype was seen many times. V usage is TRBV9 and J usage is TRBJ1-1; D is uncertain. The CDR3 length is 14 residues. The germline CDR1 and CDR2 sequences are SGDLS and YYNGEE. Trimming stripped 0 bases from V and 7 bases from J, with 13 bases between. The CDR3 coding sequence is TGTGCCAGCAGCGTAGTAGGCGGGGTAAGTGAAGCTTTCTTT. It is translated as CASSVVGGVSEAFF.

This clonotype was seen repeatedly, ten times or more. The chain is built from TRBV14 and TRBJ2-3; D not resolved. V was trimmed by 2 bases and J by 2 bases, leaving 8 bases between them. This CDR3 is built from 14 residues. Germline V gene data show CDR1 as SGHDN and CDR2 as FVKESK. DNA of the CDR3: TGTGCCAGCAGCCAAAGCCTTACCACAGATACGCAGTATTTT. Protein product: CASSQSLTTDTQYF.

This clonotype was observed many times. The rearrangement joins TRBV5-1 to TRBJ2-7; 10 positions agree with TRBD1. V lost 3 bases, J lost 7 bases, and 10 bases stayed unmatched. The CDR3 has 15 residues. The germline V gene encodes CDR1 SGHRS and CDR2 YFSETQ. CDR3 bases: TGCGCCAGCAGCTCCGCTGGGACAGGGGAAGGAGAGCAGTACTTC. Translated, it gives CASSSAGTGEGEQYF.